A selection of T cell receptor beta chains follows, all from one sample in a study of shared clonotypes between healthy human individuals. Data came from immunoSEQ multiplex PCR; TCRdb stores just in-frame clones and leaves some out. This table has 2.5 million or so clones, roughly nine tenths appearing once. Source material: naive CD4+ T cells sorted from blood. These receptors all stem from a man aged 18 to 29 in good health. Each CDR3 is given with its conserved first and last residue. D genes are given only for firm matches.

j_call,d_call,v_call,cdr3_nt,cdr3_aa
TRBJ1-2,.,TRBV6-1,TGTGCCAGCGCCAGGGAGGGGGGTAACTATGGCTACACCTTC,CASAREGGNYGYTF
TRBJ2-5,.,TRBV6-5,TGTGCCAGCAGTTACGGTCCGGGGAAAGAGACCCAGTACTTC,CASSYGPGKETQYF
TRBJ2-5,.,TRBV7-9,TGTGCCAGCAGCTTAGACCCGGGAGAGACCCAGTACTTC,CASSLDPGETQYF
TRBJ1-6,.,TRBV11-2,TGTGCCAGCAGCTTATCCGGCATTCTTAATTCACCCCTCCACTTT,CASSLSGILNSPLHF
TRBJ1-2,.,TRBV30,TGTGCCTGGAGTGGCCCGACAGCCTTCTATGGCTACACCTTC,CAWSGPTAFYGYTF
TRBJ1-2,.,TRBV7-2,TGTGCCAGCAGCCTAGCCAGGGGCACTGGCTACACCTTC,CASSLARGTGYTF
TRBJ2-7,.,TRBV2,TGTGCCAGCAGTGTTAGGGGAGCCTACGAGCAGTACTTC,CASSVRGAYEQYF
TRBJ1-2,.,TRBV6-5,TGTGCCAGCAGCGAAGGGGTAAACTATGGCTACACCTTC,CASSEGVNYGYTF
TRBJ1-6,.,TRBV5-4,TGTGCCAGCAGCTTGGCACCAACAGGGCGTGGTTCACCCCTCCACTTT,CASSLAPTGRGSPLHF
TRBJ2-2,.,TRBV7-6,TGTGCCAGCAGCTTATCGGTGGCCACCGGGGAGCTGTTTTTT,CASSLSVATGELFF
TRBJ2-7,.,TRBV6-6,TGTGCCAGCAGTGAATTCTACGAGCAGTACTTC,CASSEFYEQYF
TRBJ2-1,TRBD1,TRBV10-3,TGTGCCATCAGTGGGACAGGGAACTACAATGAGCAGTTCTTC,CAISGTGNYNEQFF
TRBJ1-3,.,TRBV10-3,TGTGCCATCAGGCAGGGGCCAGCCGGAAACACCATATATTTT,CAIRQGPAGNTIYF
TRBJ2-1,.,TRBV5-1,TGCGCCAGCAGCTTGGAGTCAGCCTACAATGAGCAGTTCTTC,CASSLESAYNEQFF
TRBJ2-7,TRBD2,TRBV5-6,TGTGCCAGCAGACTAACCGGGACTAGCGGGCGACGCTCCTACGAGCAGTACTTC,CASRLTGTSGRRSYEQYF